The 19 T cell receptor beta chains given below trace back to one sample, sequenced in a study of cytomegalovirus exposure and HLA in healthy donors. Here immunoSEQ multiplex PCR was the method, and the copy in TCRdb shows in-frame clones only, minus some. The sample includes 150,000 or so clones, approximately 92% of them seen just once. The sequenced sample was PBMCs. The receptors originated from a woman between 18 and 30 years old in good health and CMV-seronegative.

The rearrangement joins TRBV2 to TRBJ1-5; unclear D gene. The germline V gene encodes CDR1 SNHLY and CDR2 FYNNEI. The CDR3 is made up of 15 amino acids. Trimming shortened V by 4 bases and J by 0 bases, and 10 bases separated the two germline ends. In nucleotides, the CDR3 is TGTGCCAGCAGTGGGCCCGACTATAGCAATCAGCCCCAGCATTTT. It encodes CASSGPDYSNQPQHF.

The genes are TRBV5-1 and TRBJ2-3; a possible D gene is TRBD1 (6 bases). The V gene lost 2 bases and the J gene lost 4 bases, with 14 bases spanning the gap. CDR1 and CDR2 from the germline V gene are SGHRS and YFSETQ. CDR3 size: 15 residues. DNA of the CDR3: TGCGCCAGCAGCTTACGGGACATGACATCAGATACGCAGTATTTT. Protein sequence: CASSLRDMTSDTQYF. Full variable domain (missing parts from reference TRBV5-1 and TRBJ2-3): KAGVTQTPRYLIKTRGQQVTLSCSPISGHRSVSWYQQTPGQGLQFLFEYFSETQRNKGNFPGRFSGRQFSNSRSEMNVSTLELGDSALYLCASSLRDMTSDTQYFGPGTRLTVL.

The chain couples TRBV5-4 to TRBJ2-5; D unresolved. The CDR3 loop spans 15 amino acids. V was clipped by 3 bases and J by 2 bases, with 14 bases between them. Germline CDR1 SGHNT, CDR2 YYREEE (reference sequence). The CDR3 DNA is TGTGCCAGCAGCTCGGCTACAGTGGGTCAAGAGACCCAGTACTTC. Translated, it gives CASSSATVGQETQYF.

The CDR3 sequence: CASSQDQWDCCYEQYF. The CDR3 DNA follows: TGCGCCAGCAGCCAAGATCAGTGGGACTGCTGCTACGAGCAGTACTTC. This chain uses TRBV4-1 with TRBJ2-7; a weak D match, TRBD2 (6 bases). The V gene lost 0 bases and the J gene lost 3 bases, with 15 bases spanning the gap. This CDR3 spans 16 amino acids. CDR1 and CDR2 from the germline V gene are MGHRA and YSYEKL.

The chain joins TRBV2 to TRBJ1-2, with 7 positions matching TRBD1. The CDR3 consists of 14 residues. Trimming took 2 bases from V and 3 from J; bases not matched to a gene: 3. The germline CDR1 and CDR2 sequences are SNHLY and FYNNEI. CDR3 region: CASSEQTGDYGYTF. DNA for the CDR3: TGTGCCAGCAGTGAACAAACAGGGGACTATGGCTACACCTTC.

The rearrangement links TRBV9 to TRBJ1-6; the D is unclear. The V gene's germline CDR1 is SGDLS and CDR2 YYNGEE. This CDR3 comprises 16 residues. V dropped 3 bases and J dropped 1 base, with 11 bases sitting between them. The CDR3, as DNA: TGTGCCAGCAGCGCAGGCCCGGGGTCCTATAATTCACCCCTCCACTTT. Its protein is CASSAGPGSYNSPLHF.

The chain joins TRBV15 to TRBJ1-2; TRBD1 aligns across 9 bases. Germline values: CDR1 LNHNV, CDR2 YYDKDF (reference sequence). The CDR3 sequence is 15 residues long. Trimming at V came to 0 bases and at J to 7 bases, leaving 6 bases not matched to a gene. CDR3 sequence: CATSRDFTGGSGYTF. The CDR3 DNA sequence: TGTGCCACCAGCAGAGACTTTACAGGGGGCTCTGGCTACACCTTC.

This chain links TRBV12-5 with TRBJ1-1; 8 bases line up with TRBD1. The CDR3 covers 17 residues. With V trimmed by 4 bases and J by 5 bases, 15 bases remained unmatched. The V gene's germline CDR1 is LGHNT and CDR2 FRNRAP. The CDR3 sequence: CASGSRGQGVFITEAFF. For the CDR3, the DNA is TGTGCTAGTGGTTCTCGCGGACAGGGAGTCTTTATAACTGAAGCTTTCTTT.

J is TRBJ2-3 and V is TRBV5-1, with 8 bases fitting TRBD2. The CDR3 consists of 15 residues. V was pared by 0 bases and J by 4 bases, with 4 bases of the junction left unmatched. Germline V gives CDR1 SGHRS, CDR2 YFSETQ. The chain's CDR3 is CASSLAGGGPDTQYF. The CDR3 nucleotides are TGCGCCAGCAGCTTGGCCGGCGGGGGGCCAGATACGCAGTATTTT.

The CDR3 DNA sequence: TGTGCCAGCAGCTTAGGACAGATCCAAGAGACCCAGTACTTC. It codes for CASSLGQIQETQYF. The chain joins TRBV7-9 to TRBJ2-5, with D possibly matching TRBD1 (5 bases). With 1 base removed from V and 1 base from J, the gap between germline ends came to 7 bases. The CDR3 has 14 amino acids. Germline V gives CDR1 SEHNR, CDR2 FQNEAQ (reference sequence).

This clone was recorded once. The chain couples TRBV5-1 to TRBJ2-7; maybe TRBD1 (5 bases). The CDR3 runs 15 residues. Trimming removed 0 bases at V and 5 bases at J, with 15 bases between. Germline assignment: CDR1 SGHRS and CDR2 YFSETQ. CDR3 residues: CASSLAGVQADEQYF. For the CDR3, the DNA is TGCGCCAGCAGCTTGGCTGGGGTACAGGCCGACGAGCAGTACTTC.

Here the CDR3 DNA reads TGTGCCAGCCGCGGGGGATACAATGAGCAGTTCTTC. Translating it yields CASRGGYNEQFF. The chain links TRBV7-9 to TRBJ2-1; 7 nucleotides align to TRBD2. Losses at the gene ends were 8 bases for V and 4 bases for J; bases not matched to a gene: 2. Germline values: CDR1 SEHNR, CDR2 FQNEAQ (reference sequence). This CDR3 has 12 amino acids.

The genes are TRBV6-6 and TRBJ1-6; a weak D match, TRBD1 (5 bases). Germline lookup yields CDR1 MNHNY and CDR2 SVGAGI (reference sequence). The CDR3 loop spans 13 amino acids. The V end was cut by 8 bases, the J end by 7 bases, with 12 bases between. CDR3 in DNA: TGTGCCAGCTCTCGGCGGGGCAATTCACCCCTCCACTTT. It specifies CASSRRGNSPLHF.

A word on this clone: This sample includes further DNA sequences coding for the same CDR3. The rearrangement uses TRBV5-1 and TRBJ2-3, with D maybe TRBD2 (5 bases). The CDR3 extends over 14 amino acids. Trimming removed 0 bases at V and 2 bases at J, with 7 bases between. Germline loops: CDR1 SGHRS, CDR2 YFSETQ. This chain's CDR3 is CASSLAGNTDTQYF. The CDR3 DNA reads as TGCGCCAGCAGCTTGGCGGGAAACACAGATACGCAGTATTTT.

The V and J genes are TRBV18 and TRBJ1-4, with TRBD1 matching 8 bases. The CDR3 covers 14 residues. V shed 3 bases and J 8 bases; nucleotides not matched to a gene: 5. Germline V CDR1 and CDR2: KGHSH, LQKENI. Here the CDR3 reads CASSPDRGREKLFF. In nucleotides, the CDR3 is TGTGCCAGCTCACCTGACAGGGGACGAGAAAAACTGTTTTTT.

The chain carries TRBV28 and TRBJ2-3; D possibly corresponds to TRBD2 (6 bases). Germline loops: CDR1 MDHEN, CDR2 SYDVKM. This CDR3 is 16 amino acids long. The V end lost 6 bases, the J end lost 1 base, and 17 bases lay between the germline ends. The CDR3 DNA is TGTGCCAGCAGACCCCCCCTGGGACTTGGCACAGATACGCAGTATTTT. Protein sequence: CASRPPLGLGTDTQYF.

CDR3 DNA sequence: TGTGCCAGTACCAAAACCGCGACAGCGCCCGGGAACACCATATATTTT. The encoded protein is CASTKTATAPGNTIYF. The V and J genes are TRBV19 and TRBJ1-3; D is possibly TRBD1 (5 bases). The CDR3 runs 16 residues. The germline V and J ends were trimmed by 7 bases and 7 bases, with 23 bases remaining between them. Germline V CDR1 and CDR2: LNHDA, SQIVND (reference sequence).

This clone was detected a few times. The gene calls are TRBV5-5 and TRBJ1-4; 9 bases map to TRBD1. From germline, CDR1 is SGHKS and CDR2 YYEKEE (reference sequence). The CDR3 has 14 residues. Trimming at V came to 2 bases and at J to 8 bases, leaving 4 bases not matched to a gene. This CDR3 is CASSFWTGVEKLFF. In nucleotides, the CDR3 is TGTGCCAGCAGCTTTTGGACAGGGGTGGAAAAACTGTTTTTT.

This clone has only a few counts. The V call is TRBV7-2, the J call TRBJ1-2; D possibly corresponds to TRBD1 (5 bases). Germline V CDR1 and CDR2: SGHTA, FQGNSA. V was cut by 5 bases and J by 3 bases, with 10 bases left in between. This CDR3 has 13 amino acids. The CDR3 coding sequence is TGTGCCAGCAGCCAGGGTTGGGACTATGGCTACACCTTC. Its protein is CASSQGWDYGYTF. The full variable domain, its missing parts supplied by reference TRBV7-2 and TRBJ1-2, is GAGVSQSPSNKVTEKGKDVELRCDPISGHTALYWYRQSLGQGLEFLIYFQGNSAPDKSGLPSDRFSAERTGGSVSTLTIQRTQQEDSAVYLCASSQGWDYGYTFGSGTRLTVV.